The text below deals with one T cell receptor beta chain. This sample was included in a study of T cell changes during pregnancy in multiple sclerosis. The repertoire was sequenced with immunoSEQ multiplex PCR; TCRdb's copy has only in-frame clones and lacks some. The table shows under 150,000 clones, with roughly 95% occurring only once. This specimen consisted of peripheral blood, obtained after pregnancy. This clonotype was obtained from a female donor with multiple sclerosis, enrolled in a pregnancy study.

In DNA, the CDR3 is TGCGCCAGCAGCTTGATAGCGCAAAACCAAGAGACCCAGTACTTC. It is translated as CASSLIAQNQETQYF. V usage is TRBV5-1 and J usage is TRBJ2-5; TRBD2 might be the D (5 bases). Per germline, CDR1 SGHRS and CDR2 YFSETQ. The CDR3 loop spans 15 amino acids. The ends were cut back, 1 base at V and 0 bases at J, with 10 bases in the middle.